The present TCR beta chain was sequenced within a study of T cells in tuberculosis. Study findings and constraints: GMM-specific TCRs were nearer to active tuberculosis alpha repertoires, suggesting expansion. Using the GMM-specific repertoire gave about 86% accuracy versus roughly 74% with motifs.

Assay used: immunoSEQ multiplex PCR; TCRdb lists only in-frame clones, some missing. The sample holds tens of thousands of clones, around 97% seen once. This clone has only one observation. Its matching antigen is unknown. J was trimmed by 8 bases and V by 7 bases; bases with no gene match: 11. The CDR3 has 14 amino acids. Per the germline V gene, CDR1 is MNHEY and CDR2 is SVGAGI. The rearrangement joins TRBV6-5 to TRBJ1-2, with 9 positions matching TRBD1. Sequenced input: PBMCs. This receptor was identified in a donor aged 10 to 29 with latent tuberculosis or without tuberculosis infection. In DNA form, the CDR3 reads TGTGCCAGCACTCGGACAGGGGTTCGTCAAGGCTACACCTTC. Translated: CASTRTGVRQGYTF.